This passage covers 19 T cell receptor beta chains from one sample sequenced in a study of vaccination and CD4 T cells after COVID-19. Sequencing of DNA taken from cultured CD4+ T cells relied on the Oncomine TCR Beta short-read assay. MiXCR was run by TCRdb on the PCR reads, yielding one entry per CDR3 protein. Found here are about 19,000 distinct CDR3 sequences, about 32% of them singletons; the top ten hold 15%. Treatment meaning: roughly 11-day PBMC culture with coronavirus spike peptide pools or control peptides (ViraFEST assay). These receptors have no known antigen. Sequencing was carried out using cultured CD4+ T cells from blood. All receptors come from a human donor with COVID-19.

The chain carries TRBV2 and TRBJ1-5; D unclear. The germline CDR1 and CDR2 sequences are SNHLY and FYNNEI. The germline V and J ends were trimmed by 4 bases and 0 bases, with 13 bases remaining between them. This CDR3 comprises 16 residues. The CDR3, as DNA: TGTGCCAGCAGTGGAGGAGGCCGGTATAGCAATCAGCCCCAGCATTTT. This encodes CASSGGGRYSNQPQHF.

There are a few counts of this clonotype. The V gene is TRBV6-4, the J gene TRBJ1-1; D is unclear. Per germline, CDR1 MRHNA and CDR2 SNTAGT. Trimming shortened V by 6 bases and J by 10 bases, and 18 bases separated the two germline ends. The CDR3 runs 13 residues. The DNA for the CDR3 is TGTGCCAGCAGGAAGTCCGCCGGCGCGGGAGCTTTCTTT. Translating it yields CASRKSAGAGAFF.

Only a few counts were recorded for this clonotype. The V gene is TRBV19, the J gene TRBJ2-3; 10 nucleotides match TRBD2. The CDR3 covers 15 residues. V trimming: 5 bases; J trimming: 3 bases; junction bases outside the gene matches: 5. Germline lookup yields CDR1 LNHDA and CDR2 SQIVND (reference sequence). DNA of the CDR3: TGTGCCAGTAGTCGGCAGCGGGGGGGTACAGATACGCAGTATTTT. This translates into CASSRQRGGTDTQYF.

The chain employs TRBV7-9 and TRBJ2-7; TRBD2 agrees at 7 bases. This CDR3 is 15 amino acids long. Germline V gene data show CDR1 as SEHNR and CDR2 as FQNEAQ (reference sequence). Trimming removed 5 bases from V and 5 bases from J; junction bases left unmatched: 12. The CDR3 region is CASSTTGTTHNEQYF. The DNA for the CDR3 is TGTGCCAGCAGCACGACCGGGACTACCCACAACGAGCAGTACTTC.

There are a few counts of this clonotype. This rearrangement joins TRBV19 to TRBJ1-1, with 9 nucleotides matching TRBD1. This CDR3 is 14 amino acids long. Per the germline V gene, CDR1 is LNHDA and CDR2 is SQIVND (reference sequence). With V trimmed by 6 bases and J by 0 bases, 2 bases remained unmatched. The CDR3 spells CASRGQGLNTEAFF. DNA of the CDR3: TGTGCCAGTAGAGGACAGGGGTTGAACACTGAAGCTTTCTTT.

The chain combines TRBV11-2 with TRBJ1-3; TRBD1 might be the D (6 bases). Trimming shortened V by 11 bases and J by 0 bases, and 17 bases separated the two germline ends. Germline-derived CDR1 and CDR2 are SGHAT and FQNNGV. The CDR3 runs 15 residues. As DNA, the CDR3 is TGTGCCGGCTCTCGACAGGCCAACTCTGGAAACACCATATATTTT. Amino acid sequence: CAGSRQANSGNTIYF.

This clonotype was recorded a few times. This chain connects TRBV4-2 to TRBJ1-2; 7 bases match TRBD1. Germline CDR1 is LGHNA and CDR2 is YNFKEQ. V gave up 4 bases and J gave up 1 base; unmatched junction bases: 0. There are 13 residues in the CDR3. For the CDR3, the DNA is TGTGCCAGCAGCCGGGACAGTAACTATGGCTACACCTTC. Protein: CASSRDSNYGYTF.

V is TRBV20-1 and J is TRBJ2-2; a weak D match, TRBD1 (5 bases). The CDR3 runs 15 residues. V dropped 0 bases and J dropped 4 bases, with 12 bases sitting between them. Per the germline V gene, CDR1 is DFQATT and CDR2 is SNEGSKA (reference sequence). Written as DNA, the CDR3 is TGCAGTGCTAGAGATCACGCCAGGGTCACCGGGGAGCTGTTTTTT. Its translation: CSARDHARVTGELFF.

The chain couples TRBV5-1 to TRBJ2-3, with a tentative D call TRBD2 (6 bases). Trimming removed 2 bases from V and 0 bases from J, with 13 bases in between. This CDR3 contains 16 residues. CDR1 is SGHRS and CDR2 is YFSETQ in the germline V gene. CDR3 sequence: CASSFAGYSSTDTQYF. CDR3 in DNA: TGCGCCAGCAGCTTCGCGGGGTACTCAAGCACAGATACGCAGTATTTT.

The CDR3 here is CASSYPLGGVDTGELFF. CDR3 bases: TGTGCCAGCAGCTACCCGTTGGGGGGAGTAGACACCGGGGAGCTGTTTTTT. The rearrangement joins TRBV7-8 to TRBJ2-2; D is possibly TRBD2 (6 bases). Germline V lookup: CDR1 SGHVS, CDR2 FQNEAQ. The CDR3 extends over 17 amino acids. V lost 4 bases and J lost 3, with 18 bases in between.

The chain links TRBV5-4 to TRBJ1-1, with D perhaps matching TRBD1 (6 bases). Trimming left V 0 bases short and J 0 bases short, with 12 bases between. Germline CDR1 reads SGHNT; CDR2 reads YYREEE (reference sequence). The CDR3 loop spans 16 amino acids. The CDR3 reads CASSLGGGPMNTEAFF. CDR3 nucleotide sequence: TGTGCCAGCAGCTTGGGCGGGGGGCCCATGAACACTGAAGCTTTCTTT. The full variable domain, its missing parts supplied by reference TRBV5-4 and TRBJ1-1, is ETGVTQSPTHLIKTRGQQVTLRCSSQSGHNTVSWYQQALGQGPQFIFQYYREEENGRGNFPPRFSGLQFPNYSSELNVNALELDDSALYLCASSLGGGPMNTEAFFGQGTRLTVV.

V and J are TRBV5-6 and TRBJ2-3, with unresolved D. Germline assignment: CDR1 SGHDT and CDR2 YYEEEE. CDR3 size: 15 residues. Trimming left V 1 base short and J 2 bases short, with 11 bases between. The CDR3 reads CASSLPRAFTDTQYF. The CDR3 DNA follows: TGTGCCAGCAGCTTGCCAAGGGCCTTCACAGATACGCAGTATTTT.

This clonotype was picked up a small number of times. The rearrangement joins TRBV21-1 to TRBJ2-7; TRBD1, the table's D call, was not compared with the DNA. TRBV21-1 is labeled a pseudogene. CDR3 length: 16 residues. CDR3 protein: CASSKSWTDSVGEQYF. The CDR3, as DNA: TGTGCCAGCAGCAAATCCTGGACAGATTCTGTGGGCGAGCAGTACTTC.

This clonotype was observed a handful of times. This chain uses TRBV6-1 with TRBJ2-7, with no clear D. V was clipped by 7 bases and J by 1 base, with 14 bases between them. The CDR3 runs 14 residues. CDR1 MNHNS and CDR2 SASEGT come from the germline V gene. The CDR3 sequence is CASKSIQLSYEQYF. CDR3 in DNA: TGTGCCAGCAAATCCATACAACTTTCCTACGAGCAGTACTTC.

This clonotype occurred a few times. This CDR3 is CASSPRALVTDTQYF. Written as DNA, the CDR3 is TGTGCCAGCAGTCCCCGGGCCTTAGTCACAGATACGCAGTATTTT. The gene calls are TRBV7-2 and TRBJ2-3; no firm D call. Trimming cost V 6 bases and J 2 bases, with 15 bases left between them. Germline CDR1 reads SGHTA; CDR2 reads FQGNSA. The CDR3 loop spans 15 amino acids.

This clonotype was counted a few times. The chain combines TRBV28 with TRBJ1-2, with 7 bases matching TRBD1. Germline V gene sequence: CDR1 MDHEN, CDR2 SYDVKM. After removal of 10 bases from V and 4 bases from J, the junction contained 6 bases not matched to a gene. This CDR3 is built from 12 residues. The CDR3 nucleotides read TGTGCCATCCAGGGGGGTCCCTATGGCTACACCTTC. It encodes CAIQGGPYGYTF.

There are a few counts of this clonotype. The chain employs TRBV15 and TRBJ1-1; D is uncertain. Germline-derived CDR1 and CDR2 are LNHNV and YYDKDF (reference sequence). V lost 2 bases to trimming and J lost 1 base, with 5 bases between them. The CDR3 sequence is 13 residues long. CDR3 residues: CATSRRQNTEAFF. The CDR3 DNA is TGTGCCACCAGCAGAAGACAGAACACTGAAGCTTTCTTT.

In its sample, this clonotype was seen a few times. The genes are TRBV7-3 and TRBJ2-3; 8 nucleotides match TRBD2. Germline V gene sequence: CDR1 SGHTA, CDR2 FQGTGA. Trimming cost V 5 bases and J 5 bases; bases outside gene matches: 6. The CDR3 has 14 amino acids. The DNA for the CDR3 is TGTGCCAGCAGCGTCCGGGGGGGCATAGATACGCAGTATTTT. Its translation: CASSVRGGIDTQYF. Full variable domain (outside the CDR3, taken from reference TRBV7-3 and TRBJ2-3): GAGVSQTPSNKVTEKGKYVELRCDPISGHTALYWYRQSLGQGPEFLIYFQGTGAADDSGLPNDRFFAVRPEGSVSTLKIQRTERGDSAVYLCASSVRGGIDTQYFGPGTRLTVL.

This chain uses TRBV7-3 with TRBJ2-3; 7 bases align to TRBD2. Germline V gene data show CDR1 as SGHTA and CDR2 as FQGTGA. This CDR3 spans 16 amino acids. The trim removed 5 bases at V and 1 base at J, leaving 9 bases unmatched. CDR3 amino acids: CASSLLPGGGTDTQYF. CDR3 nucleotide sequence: TGTGCCAGCAGCCTACTCCCGGGGGGAGGCACAGATACGCAGTATTTT. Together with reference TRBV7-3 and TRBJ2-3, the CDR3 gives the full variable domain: GAGVSQTPSNKVTEKGKYVELRCDPISGHTALYWYRQSLGQGPEFLIYFQGTGAADDSGLPNDRFFAVRPEGSVSTLKIQRTERGDSAVYLCASSLLPGGGTDTQYFGPGTRLTVL.